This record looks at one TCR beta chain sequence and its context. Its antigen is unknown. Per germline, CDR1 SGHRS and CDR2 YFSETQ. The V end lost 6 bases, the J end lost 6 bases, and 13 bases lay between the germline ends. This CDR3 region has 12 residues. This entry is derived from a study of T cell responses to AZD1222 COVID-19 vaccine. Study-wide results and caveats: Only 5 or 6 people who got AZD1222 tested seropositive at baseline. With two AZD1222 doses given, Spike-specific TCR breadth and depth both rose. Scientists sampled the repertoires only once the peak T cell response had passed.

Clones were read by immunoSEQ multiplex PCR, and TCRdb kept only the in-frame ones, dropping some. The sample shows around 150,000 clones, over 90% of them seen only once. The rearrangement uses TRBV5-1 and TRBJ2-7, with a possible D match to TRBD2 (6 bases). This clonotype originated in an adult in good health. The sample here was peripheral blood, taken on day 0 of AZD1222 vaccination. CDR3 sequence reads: CASTWDSGEQYF. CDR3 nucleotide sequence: TGCGCCAGCACCTGGGACTCTGGCGAGCAGTACTTC.